This T cell receptor (beta chain) appears in the sequencing data of a study of early T cells in non-severe SARS-CoV-2 infection. Study in general: Alpha and beta chains were unpaired, from unsorted whole-blood bulk RNA.

Individual cDNA molecules were tagged with unique molecular identifiers, the study reported. In TCRdb, the 5' RACE reads were re-called with MiXCR into one record per CDR3 protein. The sample holds some 30,000 distinct CDR3 sequences, roughly 4.5% seen once. This clonotype rates as medium-sized (0.01 to 0.1%). The target antigen is unknown. Whole-study findings and limits: Matches to VDJdb favored anti-spike CD8 responses and missed private and CD4 specificities.

This clonotype originated in an adult who was a healthcare worker with PCR-confirmed SARS-CoV-2 infection or an uninfected control (not recorded which). The sample comprised whole blood.

The CDR3 is CSAYRQGRNQPQHF. Here the CDR3 DNA reads TGCAGTGCTTACAGACAGGGAAGGAATCAGCCCCAGCATTTT. The rearrangement uses TRBV20-1 and TRBJ1-5; TRBD1 agrees at 7 bases. J gave up 4 bases and V 5 bases, and 8 bases lay outside the gene matches. The CDR3 totals 14 residues. CDR1 and CDR2 (germline): DFQATT, SNEGSKA (reference sequence).